The source of this T cell receptor beta chain is a study of blood T cell repertoires in COVID-19 (dated by TCRdb to about 2020). About the study as a whole: Samples from collaborators originated in the United States, Italy and Spain and spanned both the acute and convalescent phases of COVID-19. A de-identified subject ID, COVID-19 status, age in years and sex were almost always included in the sample metadata. Samples were obtained from the ongoing ImmuneRACE study (first 160 participants) and from 1,254 subjects provided by 6 global collaborators. The prospective study material was composed of cDNA or gDNA derived from T cells, B-cell-depleted T cells, or PBMCs. Subjects who had been exposed to COVID-19, were actively infected with it, or had recovered from it provided the deeply sampled blood TCRbeta repertoires that made up the dataset. The repertoires were made available in a free public database intended to serve as a resource for research on the immune response to SARS-CoV-2. Where available, HLA class I and class II types were obtained from metadata supplied by the sample provider rather than from assay-based typing. The paper as a whole reports these results and caveats: The amount of clinical and demographic metadata varied by source and participant and was provided uncurated.

Comments on this clone: What antigen it recognizes has not been identified. Base qualities are not at hand, and no much larger clone is one base apart.

The immunoSEQ Assay, a bias-controlled multiplex PCR, was used to amplify TCRbeta CDR3 regions from genomic DNA. The paper's processing steps were these. Nucleated cell counts per sample were estimated from amplification of reference gene primers within the assay. To quantify the absolute abundance of each unique TCRbeta CDR3 rearrangement, sequence reads were collapsed and filtered. For each sample, productive Simpson clonality was calculated as the square root of Simpson's diversity index over productive rearrangements. Sourced from immuneACCESS, this table was stored by TCRdb with only in-frame sequences that have V and J called. A share of the clones is absent; for the studies checked, an unresolved V gene accounts for under half, and the remainder has no known explanation. V and J calls and clone size follow that table, whereas D and trimming were derived from the DNA. The sample table contains tens of thousands of clones; only one count was recorded for over 75% of them. Clones ranked in the top ten supply 6% to 7.5% of the sample.

CDR1 SGDLS and CDR2 YYNGEE were looked up in the germline V gene. Counted from cysteine to phenylalanine, this CDR3 has 13 amino acids. Only the CDR3 DNA is retained, 39 bases long and in frame from the first base. The trim is 5 bases for V and 3 bases for J, with a gap of 11 bases between the germline ends. One collaborating source in Seattle enrolled patients while the patients were actively infected and followed the patients over time throughout the course of disease. Whole blood was collected in K2EDTA tubes by collaborating institutions according to the institutions' own protocols. For TCRbeta analysis, collaborator samples were shipped as frozen whole blood, as isolated PBMCs, or as DNA extracted from either sample type.

The V and J genes are TRBV9 and TRBJ1-1; the best D guess is TRBD1, with 6 bases matching. The TCR originated in a man between 35 and 55 years old with COVID-19, enrolled during active disease. The sequenced sample consisted of peripheral blood. The CDR3 here reads CASSIQGDTEAFF. The nucleotide sequence reads as follows: TGTGCCAGCAGTATACAGGGAGACACTGAAGCTTTCTTT.